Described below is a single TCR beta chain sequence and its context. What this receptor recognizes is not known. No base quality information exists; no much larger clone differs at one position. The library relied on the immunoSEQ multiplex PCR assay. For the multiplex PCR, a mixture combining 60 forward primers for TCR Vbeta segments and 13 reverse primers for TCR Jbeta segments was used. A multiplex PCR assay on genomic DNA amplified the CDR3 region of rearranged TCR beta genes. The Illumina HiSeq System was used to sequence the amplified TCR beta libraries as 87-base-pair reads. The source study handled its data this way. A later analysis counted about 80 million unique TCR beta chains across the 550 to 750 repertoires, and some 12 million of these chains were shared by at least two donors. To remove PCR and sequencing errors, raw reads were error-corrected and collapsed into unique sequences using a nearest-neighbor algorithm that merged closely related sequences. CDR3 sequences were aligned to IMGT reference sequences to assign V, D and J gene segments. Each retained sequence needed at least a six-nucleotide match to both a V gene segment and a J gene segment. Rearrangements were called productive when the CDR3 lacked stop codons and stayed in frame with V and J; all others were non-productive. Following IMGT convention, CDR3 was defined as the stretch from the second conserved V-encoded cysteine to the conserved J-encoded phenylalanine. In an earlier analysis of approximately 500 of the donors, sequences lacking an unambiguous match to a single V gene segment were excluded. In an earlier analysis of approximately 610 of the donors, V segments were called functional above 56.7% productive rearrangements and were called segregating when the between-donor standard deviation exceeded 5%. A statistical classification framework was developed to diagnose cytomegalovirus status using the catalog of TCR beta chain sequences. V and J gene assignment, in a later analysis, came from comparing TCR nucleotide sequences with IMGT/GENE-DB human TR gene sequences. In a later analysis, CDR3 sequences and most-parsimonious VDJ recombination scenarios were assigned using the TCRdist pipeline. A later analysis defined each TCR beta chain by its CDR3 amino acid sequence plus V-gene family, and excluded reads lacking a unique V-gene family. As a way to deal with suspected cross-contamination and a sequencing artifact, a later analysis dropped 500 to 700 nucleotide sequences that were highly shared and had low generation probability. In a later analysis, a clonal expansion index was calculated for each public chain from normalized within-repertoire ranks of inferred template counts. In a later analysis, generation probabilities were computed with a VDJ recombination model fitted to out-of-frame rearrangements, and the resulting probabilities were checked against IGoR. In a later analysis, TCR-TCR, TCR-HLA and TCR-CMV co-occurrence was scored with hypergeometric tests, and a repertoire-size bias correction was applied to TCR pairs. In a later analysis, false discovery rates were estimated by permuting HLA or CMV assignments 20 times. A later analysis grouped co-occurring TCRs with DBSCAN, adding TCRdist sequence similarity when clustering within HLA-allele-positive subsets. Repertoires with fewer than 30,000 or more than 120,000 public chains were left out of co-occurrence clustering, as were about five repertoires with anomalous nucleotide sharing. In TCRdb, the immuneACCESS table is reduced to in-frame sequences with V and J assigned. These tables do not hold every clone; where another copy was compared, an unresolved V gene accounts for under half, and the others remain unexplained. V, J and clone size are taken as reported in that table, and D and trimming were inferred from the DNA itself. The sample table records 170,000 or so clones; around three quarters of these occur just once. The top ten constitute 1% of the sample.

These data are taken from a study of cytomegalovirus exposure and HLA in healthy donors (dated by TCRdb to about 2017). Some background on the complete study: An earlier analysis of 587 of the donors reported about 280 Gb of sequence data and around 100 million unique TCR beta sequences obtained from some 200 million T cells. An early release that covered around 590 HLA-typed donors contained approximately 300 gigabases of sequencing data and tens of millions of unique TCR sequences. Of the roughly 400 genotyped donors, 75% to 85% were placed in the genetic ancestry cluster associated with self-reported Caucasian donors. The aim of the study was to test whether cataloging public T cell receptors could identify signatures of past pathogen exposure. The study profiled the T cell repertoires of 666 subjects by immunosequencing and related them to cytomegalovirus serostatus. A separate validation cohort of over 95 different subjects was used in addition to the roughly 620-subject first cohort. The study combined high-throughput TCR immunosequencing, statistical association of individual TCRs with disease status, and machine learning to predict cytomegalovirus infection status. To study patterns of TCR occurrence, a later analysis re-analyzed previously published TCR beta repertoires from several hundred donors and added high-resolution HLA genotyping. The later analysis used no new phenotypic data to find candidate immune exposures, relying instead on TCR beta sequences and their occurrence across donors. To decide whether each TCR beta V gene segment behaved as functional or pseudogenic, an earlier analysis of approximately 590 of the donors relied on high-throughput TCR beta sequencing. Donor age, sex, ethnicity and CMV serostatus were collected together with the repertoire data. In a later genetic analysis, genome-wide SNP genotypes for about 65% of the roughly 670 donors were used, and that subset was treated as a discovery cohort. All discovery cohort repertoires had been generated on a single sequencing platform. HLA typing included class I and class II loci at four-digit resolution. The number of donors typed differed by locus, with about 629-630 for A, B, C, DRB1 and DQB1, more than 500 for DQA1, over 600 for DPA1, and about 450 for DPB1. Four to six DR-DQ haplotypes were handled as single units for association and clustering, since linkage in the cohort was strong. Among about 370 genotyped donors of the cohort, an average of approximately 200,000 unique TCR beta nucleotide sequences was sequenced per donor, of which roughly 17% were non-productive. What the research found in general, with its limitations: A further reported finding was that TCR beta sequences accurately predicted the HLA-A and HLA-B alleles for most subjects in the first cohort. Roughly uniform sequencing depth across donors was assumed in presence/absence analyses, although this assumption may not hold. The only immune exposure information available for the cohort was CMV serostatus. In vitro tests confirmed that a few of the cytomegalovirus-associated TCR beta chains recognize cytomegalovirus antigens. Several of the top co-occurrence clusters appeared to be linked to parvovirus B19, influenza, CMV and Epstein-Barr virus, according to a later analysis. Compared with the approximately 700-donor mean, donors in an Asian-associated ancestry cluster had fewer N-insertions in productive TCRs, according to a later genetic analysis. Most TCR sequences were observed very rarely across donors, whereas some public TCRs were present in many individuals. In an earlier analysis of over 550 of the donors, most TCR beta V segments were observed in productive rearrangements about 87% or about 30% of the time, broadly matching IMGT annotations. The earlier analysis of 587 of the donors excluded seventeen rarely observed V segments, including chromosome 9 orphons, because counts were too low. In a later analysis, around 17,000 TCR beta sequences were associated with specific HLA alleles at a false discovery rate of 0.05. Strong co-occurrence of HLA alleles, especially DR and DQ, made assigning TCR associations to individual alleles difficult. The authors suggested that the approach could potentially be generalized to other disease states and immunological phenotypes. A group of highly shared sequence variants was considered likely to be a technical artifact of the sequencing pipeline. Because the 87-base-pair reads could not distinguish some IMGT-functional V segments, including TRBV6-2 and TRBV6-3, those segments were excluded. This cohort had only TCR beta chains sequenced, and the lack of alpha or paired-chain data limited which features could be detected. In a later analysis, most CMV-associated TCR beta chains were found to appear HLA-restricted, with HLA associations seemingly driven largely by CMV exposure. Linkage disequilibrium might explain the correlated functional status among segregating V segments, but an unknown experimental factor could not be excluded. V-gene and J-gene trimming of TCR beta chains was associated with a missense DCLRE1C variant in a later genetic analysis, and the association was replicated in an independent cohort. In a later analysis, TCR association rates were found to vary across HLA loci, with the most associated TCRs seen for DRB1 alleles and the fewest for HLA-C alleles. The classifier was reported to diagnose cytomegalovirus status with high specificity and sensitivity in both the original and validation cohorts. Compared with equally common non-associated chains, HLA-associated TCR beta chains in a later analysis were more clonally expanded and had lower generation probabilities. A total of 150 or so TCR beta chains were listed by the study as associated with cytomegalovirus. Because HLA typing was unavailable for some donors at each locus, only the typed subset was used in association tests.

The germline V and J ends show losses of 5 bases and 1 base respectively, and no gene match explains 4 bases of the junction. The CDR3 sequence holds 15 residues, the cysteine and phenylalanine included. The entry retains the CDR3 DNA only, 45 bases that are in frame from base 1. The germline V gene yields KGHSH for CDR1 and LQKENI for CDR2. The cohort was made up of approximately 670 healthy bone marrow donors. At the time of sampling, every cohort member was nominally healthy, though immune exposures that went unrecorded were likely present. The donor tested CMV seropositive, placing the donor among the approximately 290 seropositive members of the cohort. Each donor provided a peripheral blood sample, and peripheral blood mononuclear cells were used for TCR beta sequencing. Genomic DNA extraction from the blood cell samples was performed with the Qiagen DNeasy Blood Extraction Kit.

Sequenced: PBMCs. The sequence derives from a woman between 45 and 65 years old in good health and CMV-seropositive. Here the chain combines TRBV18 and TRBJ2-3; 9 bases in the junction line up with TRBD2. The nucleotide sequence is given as TGTGCCAGCTCATTTAGGACTAGCGGCACAGATACGCAGTATTTT. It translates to CASSFRTSGTDTQYF.